This T cell receptor (beta chain) emerged from a study of type 1 and type 2 diabetes patients. This clonotype was seen a handful of times. PCR was run on genomic DNA. The TCR beta CDR3 region was amplified using 30 forward and 13 reverse primers. TCRdb re-called the multiplex PCR reads with MiXCR, one entry per CDR3 protein. The data contain 280,000 or so distinct CDR3 sequences, roughly 50% of them seen just once; the ten biggest clones take up roughly 13%. The V and J ends lost 5 bases and 6 bases respectively, with 19 bases between them. CDR1 is SGHTA, CDR2 FQGTGA, per germline. This CDR3 is built from 15 residues.

Source material: peripheral blood mononuclear cells (PBMCs). V usage is TRBV7-3 and J usage is TRBJ1-2; the D is unclear. This clonotype was sampled from a man aged 18 to 30 with type 2 diabetes. CDR3 sequence: CASSPFFAGTDGYTF. In nucleotides, the CDR3 is TGTGCCAGCAGCCCCTTTTTTGCAGGAACTGATGGCTACACCTTC.